Here is one T cell receptor (beta chain) with its context. The CDR3 totals 15 residues. V trimming: 3 bases; J trimming: 5 bases; junction bases outside the gene matches: 7. The germline V gene encodes CDR1 SEHNR and CDR2 FQNEAQ (reference sequence). These data originate in a study of cytomegalovirus exposure and HLA in healthy donors. The primer mix had 60 Vbeta and 13 Jbeta primers. Produced via immunoSEQ multiplex PCR; TCRdb's table is partial and in-frame only. The data show 60,000 or so clones, with around 79% seen just once and around 2.5% held by the top ten. Sequenced sample: PBMCs. The sequence was collected from a female donor in good health and CMV-seronegative. This rearrangement joins TRBV7-9 to TRBJ2-5, with 9 bases fitting TRBD2. This CDR3 reads CASSLIGTSSETQYF. Here the CDR3 DNA reads TGTGCCAGCAGCTTGATTGGGACTAGCTCGGAGACCCAGTACTTC.